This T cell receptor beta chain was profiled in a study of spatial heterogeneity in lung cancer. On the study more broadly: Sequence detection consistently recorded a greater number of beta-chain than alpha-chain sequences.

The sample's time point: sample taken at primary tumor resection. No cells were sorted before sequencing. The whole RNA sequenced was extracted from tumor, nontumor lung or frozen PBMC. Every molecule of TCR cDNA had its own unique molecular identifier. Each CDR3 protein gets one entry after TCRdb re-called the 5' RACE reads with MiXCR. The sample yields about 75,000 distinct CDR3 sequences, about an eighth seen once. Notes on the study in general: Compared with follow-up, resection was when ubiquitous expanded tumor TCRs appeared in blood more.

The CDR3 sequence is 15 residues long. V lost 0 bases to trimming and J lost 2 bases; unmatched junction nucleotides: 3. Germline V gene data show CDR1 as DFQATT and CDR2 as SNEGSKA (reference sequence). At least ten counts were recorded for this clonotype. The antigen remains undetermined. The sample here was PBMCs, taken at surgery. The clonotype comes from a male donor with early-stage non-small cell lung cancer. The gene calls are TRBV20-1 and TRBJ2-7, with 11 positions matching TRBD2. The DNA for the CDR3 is TGCAGTGCTAGAGACCTAGCGGGAGGAACCTACGAGCAGTACTTC. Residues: CSARDLAGGTYEQYF.